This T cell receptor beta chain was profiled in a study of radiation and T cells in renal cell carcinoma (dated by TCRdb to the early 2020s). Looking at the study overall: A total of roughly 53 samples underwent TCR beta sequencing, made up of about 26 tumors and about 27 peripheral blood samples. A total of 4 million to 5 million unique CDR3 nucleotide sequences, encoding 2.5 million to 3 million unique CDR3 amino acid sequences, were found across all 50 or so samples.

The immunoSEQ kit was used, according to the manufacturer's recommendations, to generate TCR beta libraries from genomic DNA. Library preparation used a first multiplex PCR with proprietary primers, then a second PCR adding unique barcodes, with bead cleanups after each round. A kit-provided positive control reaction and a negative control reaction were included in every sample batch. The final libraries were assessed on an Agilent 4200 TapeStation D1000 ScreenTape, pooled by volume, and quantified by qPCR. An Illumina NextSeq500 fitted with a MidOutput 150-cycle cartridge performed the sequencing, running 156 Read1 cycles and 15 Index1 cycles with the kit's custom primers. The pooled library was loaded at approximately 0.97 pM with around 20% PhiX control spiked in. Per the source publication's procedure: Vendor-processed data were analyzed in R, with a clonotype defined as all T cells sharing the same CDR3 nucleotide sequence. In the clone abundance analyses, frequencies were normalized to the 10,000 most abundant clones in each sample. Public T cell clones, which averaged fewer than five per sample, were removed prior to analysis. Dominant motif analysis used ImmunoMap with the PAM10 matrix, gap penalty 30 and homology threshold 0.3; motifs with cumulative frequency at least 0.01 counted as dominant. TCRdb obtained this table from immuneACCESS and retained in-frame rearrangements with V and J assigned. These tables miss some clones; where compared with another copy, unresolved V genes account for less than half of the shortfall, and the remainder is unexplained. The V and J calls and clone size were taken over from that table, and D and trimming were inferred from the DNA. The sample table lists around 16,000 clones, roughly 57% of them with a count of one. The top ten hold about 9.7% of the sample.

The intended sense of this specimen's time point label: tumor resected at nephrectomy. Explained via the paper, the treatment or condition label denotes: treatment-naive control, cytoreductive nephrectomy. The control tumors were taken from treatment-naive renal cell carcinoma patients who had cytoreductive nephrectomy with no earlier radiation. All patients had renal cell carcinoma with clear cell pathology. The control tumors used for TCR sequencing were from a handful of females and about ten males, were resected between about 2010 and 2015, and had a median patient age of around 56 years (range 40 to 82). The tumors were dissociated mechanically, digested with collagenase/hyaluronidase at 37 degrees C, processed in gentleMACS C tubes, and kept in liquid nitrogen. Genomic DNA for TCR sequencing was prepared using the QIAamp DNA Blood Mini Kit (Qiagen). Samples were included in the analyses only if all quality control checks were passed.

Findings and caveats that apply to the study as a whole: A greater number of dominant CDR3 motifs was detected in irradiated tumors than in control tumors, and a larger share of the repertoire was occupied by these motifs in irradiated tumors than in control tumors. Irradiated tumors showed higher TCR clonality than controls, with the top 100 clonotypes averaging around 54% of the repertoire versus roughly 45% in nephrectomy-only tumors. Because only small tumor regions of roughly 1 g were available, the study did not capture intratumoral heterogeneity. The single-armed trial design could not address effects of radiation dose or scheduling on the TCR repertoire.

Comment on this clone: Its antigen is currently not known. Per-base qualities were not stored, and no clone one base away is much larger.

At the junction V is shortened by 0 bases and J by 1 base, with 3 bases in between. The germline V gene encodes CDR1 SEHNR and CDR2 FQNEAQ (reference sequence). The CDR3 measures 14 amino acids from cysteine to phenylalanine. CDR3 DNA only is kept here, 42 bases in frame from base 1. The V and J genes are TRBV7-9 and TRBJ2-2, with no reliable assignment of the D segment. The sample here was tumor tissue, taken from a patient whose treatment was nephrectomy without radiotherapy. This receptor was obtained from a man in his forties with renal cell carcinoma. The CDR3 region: CASSLAKNTGELFF. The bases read TGTGCCAGCAGCTTAGCTAAGAACACCGGGGAGCTGTTTTTT.